Presented here are 9 T cell receptor beta chains from one specimen sequenced in a study of T cells after yellow fever vaccination. TCRdb reprocessed the 5' RACE reads with MiXCR, giving one entry per CDR3 protein. The sample gives some 250,000 distinct CDR3 sequences, roughly 3.5% of which show up once; approximately 18% is in the top ten. Sequenced here: PBMCs, sampled 15 days after the yellow fever booster vaccination. All receptors derive from a man younger than 35 who received the YFV17D yellow fever vaccine.

A remark on this clonotype: A much larger clone is a single base away; this may be a read error. Because it lacks the conserved phenylalanine or tryptophan at the end, this CDR3 is likely a read error. This chain uses TRBV12-3 or TRBV12-4 with TRBJ2-5; D remains ambiguous. This CDR3 is built from 14 residues. Trimming removed 2 bases at V and 3 bases at J, with 10 bases between. The CDR3 is CASSLLVGKETQYL. CDR3 in DNA: TGTGCCAGCAGTTTACTAGTGGGTAAAGAGACCCAGTACCTC.

This clonotype has at least ten counts. The V gene is TRBV20-1, the J gene TRBJ2-7; D possibly corresponds to TRBD2 (5 bases). The ends were cut back, 3 bases at V and 7 bases at J, with 19 bases in the middle. The CDR3 extends over 14 amino acids. The V gene's germline CDR1 is DFQATT and CDR2 SNEGSKA (reference sequence). The CDR3 nucleotides read TGCAGTGCTAGTGAAGCGGATGCGCAGCGAGAGCAGTACTTC. The encoded protein is CSASEADAQREQYF.

Many counts were recorded for this clonotype. The DNA for the CDR3 is TGTGCCAGCAGCCCCAAACTAGCGGGGGGGCTAGACAATGAGCAGTTCTTC. Translation gives CASSPKLAGGLDNEQFF. The V and J genes are TRBV7-9 and TRBJ2-1; 13 bases align to TRBD2. The CDR3 is 17 amino acids. The germline CDR1 and CDR2 sequences are SEHNR and FQNEAQ (reference sequence). V trimming: 5 bases; J trimming: 5 bases; junction bases outside the gene matches: 9.

About this clonotype: One end of the junction fails to match germline, which may point to a read error. The chain carries TRBV7-2 and TRBJ2-7, with 9 bases matching TRBD1. The V gene's germline CDR1 is SGHTA and CDR2 FQGNSA. The CDR3 covers 16 residues. The CDR3 nucleotides read TGTGCCAGCAGCTTAGAGAGGACAGGGGTCTCCTACGAGGAGTACTTC. Translated: CASSLERTGVSYEEYF.

This clonotype occurred many times. The V and J genes are TRBV5-4 and TRBJ2-5, with 11 bases that match TRBD2. Germline V gene data show CDR1 as SGHNT and CDR2 as YYREEE (reference sequence). V shed 2 bases, J shed 2 bases, and the junction held 2 bases outside the gene matches. There are 15 residues in the CDR3. The CDR3 nucleotides read TGTGCCAGCAGCTTAAGACTAGCGGGGCAAGAGACCCAGTACTTC. Its translation: CASSLRLAGQETQYF.

This clonotype has a count of ten or more. The chain links TRBV4-3 to TRBJ1-5; D is undetermined. This CDR3 spans 14 amino acids. Germline V lookup: CDR1 LGHNA, CDR2 YSLEER. With 1 base removed from V and 6 bases from J, the gap between germline ends came to 10 bases. The DNA for the CDR3 is TGCGCCAGCAGCCAAGGAGCGGAGGGTCAGCCCCAGCATTTT. Its protein is CASSQGAEGQPQHF.

This clonotype was seen at least ten times. The chain has TRBV12-3 or TRBV12-4 and TRBJ2-7; the D is unclear. With 4 bases removed from V and 7 bases from J, the gap between germline ends came to 8 bases. The CDR3 totals 11 residues. CDR3 protein: CASSYAGEQYF. The CDR3 DNA sequence: TGTGCCAGCAGTTACGCTGGTGAGCAGTACTTC.

This clonotype was recorded at least ten times. The rearrangement joins TRBV5-6 to TRBJ2-5, with 7 positions matching TRBD2. The CDR3 has 16 residues. Germline V gives CDR1 SGHDT, CDR2 YYEEEE. J was trimmed by 2 bases and V by 3 bases; bases with no gene match: 10. CDR3 in amino acids: CASSYDAGVSQETQYF. In DNA form, the CDR3 reads TGTGCCAGCAGCTACGATGCGGGGGTATCTCAAGAGACCCAGTACTTC.

Many counts were recorded for this clonotype. The chain links TRBV7-2 to TRBJ2-7; TRBD1 agrees at 7 bases. The CDR3 is 12 amino acids. CDR1 is SGHTA and CDR2 is FQGNSA in the germline V gene. Trimming cost V 5 bases and J 5 bases; bases outside gene matches: 3. The CDR3 nucleotides are TGTGCCAGCAGCCGAACAGGGGACGAGCAGTACTTC. The encoded protein is CASSRTGDEQYF.